Listed here is a single T cell receptor beta chain. This entry is derived from a study of OX40 agonist ivuxolimab in advanced cancers. Repertoires were generated with immunoSEQ multiplex PCR, while TCRdb's copy carries only in-frame clones and drops some. In the table there are nearly 80,000 clones, approximately 84% of which are singletons. CDR3 length equals 16 residues. Germline trimming cut 0 bases from V and 3 bases from J; bases unmatched to any gene: 5. In germline, CDR1 is KGHSH, CDR2 LQKENI. The chain couples TRBV18 to TRBJ2-4; 7 nucleotides align to TRBD1. Material: CD4+ or CD8+ T cells sorted from blood, obtained in a trial of the OX40 agonist ivuxolimab. The origin of this receptor is an adult with an advanced solid tumor such as melanoma, head and neck, liver or kidney cancer. The CDR3 DNA reads as TGTGCCAGCTCACCACCTTCCACAGGGGACAAAAACATTCAGTACTTC. It encodes CASSPPSTGDKNIQYF. Combining the CDR3 with reference TRBV18 and TRBJ2-4 gives the whole variable domain NAGVMQNPRHLVRRRGQEARLRCSPMKGHSHVYWYRQLPEEGLKFMVYLQKENIIDESGMPKERFSAEFPKEGPSILRIQQVVRGDSAAYFCASSPPSTGDKNIQYFGAGTRLSVL.